This T cell receptor beta chain emerged from a study of glioma-infiltrating T cells after dendritic cell vaccination. Background on the study: Treatment, given 2003 to 2012, was autologous tumor lysate-pulsed dendritic cell vaccination.

Time point noted: after dendritic cell vaccination, including at tumor progression/relapse. Selection required adequate fresh-frozen tumor tissue plus more than two years' survival data. With respect to this clone: Its antigen is not identified.

Measured with immunoSEQ multiplex PCR; TCRdb has only the in-frame clones, and not every one. The table includes 110,000 or so clones, roughly 89% detected once. Germline V gene data show CDR1 as SGHTA and CDR2 as FQGTGA. V shed 5 bases and J shed 3 bases, with 9 bases lying between them. The CDR3 is 13 residues long. Study observations and caveats: Estimated pretreatment TIL content predicted outcome after dendritic cell vaccination.

The chain uses TRBV7-3 and TRBJ2-3; TRBD1 might be the D (5 bases). The starting material was blood, obtained after dendritic cell vaccination. The receptor comes from a human donor with glioblastoma. The CDR3 spells CASSMDMTDTQYF. DNA of the CDR3: TGTGCCAGCAGCATGGACATGACAGATACGCAGTATTTT. Complete variable domain (other parts from reference TRBV7-3 and TRBJ2-3): GAGVSQTPSNKVTEKGKYVELRCDPISGHTALYWYRQSLGQGPEFLIYFQGTGAADDSGLPNDRFFAVRPEGSVSTLKIQRTERGDSAVYLCASSMDMTDTQYFGPGTRLTVL.